This T cell receptor (beta chain) is drawn from a study of human T cells and chemical hapten exposure. Study-level information: Mainly, slight library volume differences in the pool made TCR yields vary.

Time point described: healthy volunteer bleed at 6 weeks. The template was total RNA from unfractionated whole blood. This clonotype was counted ten times or more. V lost 1 base and J 7 bases, leaving 8 bases between the germline ends. The CDR3 has 14 amino acids. From germline, CDR1 is SGHTA and CDR2 FQGNSA. Using its own MiXCR run on the RACE reads, TCRdb lists one record per CDR3 protein. The sample carries under 45,000 distinct CDR3 sequences, 4.5% to 5.5% recorded once. This receptor was taken from a human donor in good health. Some clones in this sample may be carry-over from other donors' samples. What was sequenced was whole blood. The chain carries TRBV7-2 and TRBJ1-6; unclear D gene. Here the CDR3 reads CASSLGWQNSPLHF. CDR3 sequence (DNA): TGTGCCAGCAGCTTAGGGTGGCAAAATTCACCCCTCCACTTT.